A single sample is the source of the 4 T cell receptor beta chains below, sequenced in a study of identical twins. TCRdb recomputed calls from the 5' RACE reads with MiXCR, one row per CDR3 protein. The sample lists about 730,000 distinct CDR3 sequences, approximately 21% occurring once. The data were also submitted as part of a second study, on T cells expressing NK-cell markers.

What was sequenced was PBMCs. Receptor source: a woman between 18 and 29 years old in good health.

The chain employs TRBV6-1 and TRBJ2-1; TRBD1 matches at 7 bases. CDR3 length: 13 residues. CDR1 MNHNS and CDR2 SASEGT come from the germline V gene. Trimming removed 6 bases from V and 7 bases from J; junction bases left unmatched: 6. CDR3 sequence: CASRATGENEQFF. CDR3 coding DNA: TGTGCCAGCAGGGCTACAGGGGAGAATGAGCAGTTCTTC.

The genes are TRBV5-1 and TRBJ2-3; TRBD2 agrees at 10 bases. V dropped 4 bases and J dropped 3; count of bases not matched to a gene: 8. Germline V gene lookup returns CDR1 SGHRS and CDR2 YFSETQ. The CDR3 is made up of 16 amino acids. The CDR3 sequence: CASSHGSGRMTDTQYF. The CDR3 DNA reads TGCGCCAGCAGCCATGGTAGCGGGAGGATGACAGATACGCAGTATTTT.

The chain carries TRBV7-9 and TRBJ2-3; 10 bases are a match to TRBD2. V lost 5 bases, J lost 4 bases, and 9 bases stayed unmatched. Germline CDR1 reads SEHNR; CDR2 reads FQNEAQ (reference sequence). The CDR3 spans 16 residues. CDR3 DNA: TGTGCCAGCAGCCAAAGAAGCGGGGGGGCCGCAGATACGCAGTATTTT. Translating it yields CASSQRSGGAADTQYF.

This chain connects TRBV6-1 to TRBJ2-3, with D unresolved. Germline V gives CDR1 MNHNS, CDR2 SASEGT. The CDR3 length is 12 residues. Trimming took 7 bases from V and 1 from J, leaving 6 bases between them. The CDR3 DNA follows: TGTGCCAGCACTTTCGGCACAGATACGCAGTATTTT. Translated: CASTFGTDTQYF.